The sequence of this T cell receptor beta chain was determined in a study of T cells in Graves' hyperthyroidism and ophthalmopathy. The CDR3 runs 15 residues. Trimming removed 6 bases at V and 7 bases at J, with 21 bases between. The germline V gene has CDR1 DFQATT and CDR2 SNEGSKA (reference sequence). TCR beta CDR3 sequences were amplified from RNA transcripts. The HTBI primer set served for first-round RT-PCR of the TCR CDR3. Each CDR3 protein is one row after TCRdb ran MiXCR on the multiplex PCR reads. The sample includes a few hundred thousand distinct CDR3 sequences, around 14% of them seen just once. This clonotype was observed at least ten times.

Sequencing input: blood. This TCR was recovered from a woman in her thirties with Graves' hyperthyroidism that later progressed to Graves' ophthalmopathy. The chain couples TRBV20-1 to TRBJ2-2, with D possibly called TRBD1 or TRBD2 (5 bases each). CDR3 DNA: TGCAGTGCCGAAAAAGGGGCAGGCGAGGGCGGGGAGCTGTTTTTT. Protein product: CSAEKGAGEGGELFF.